This passage covers 20 T cell receptor beta chains from one sample sequenced in a study of blood T cell repertoires in COVID-19. Here immunoSEQ multiplex PCR was the method, and the copy in TCRdb shows in-frame clones only, minus some. The profile covers more than 150,000 clones, with around 84% appearing a single time and 2.5% to 3% taken by the ten largest. Sequencing input: peripheral blood. The receptors shown here come from a man aged 35 to 55 with active or convalescent COVID-19.

The CDR3 nucleotides are TGCAGCGTTGGGCAGGGGAACTACGAGCAGTACTTC. Translation: CSVGQGNYEQYF. The chain combines TRBV29-1 with TRBJ2-7, with TRBD1 as a possible D gene (6 bases). The CDR3 length is 12 residues. Germline V lookup: CDR1 SQVTM, CDR2 ANQGSEA. V lost 4 bases and J 3 bases, leaving 10 bases between the germline ends.

CDR3 bases: TGTGCCAGCAGGGGTGGGAGGGACCGCGGGCAGTACTTC. Translated: CASRGGRDRGQYF. The J gene is TRBJ2-7, the V gene TRBV5-6; TRBD2 aligns across 7 bases. Per germline, CDR1 SGHDT and CDR2 YYEEEE. The J segment lost 9 bases and the V segment lost 5 bases, leaving 11 bases of the junction unmatched. CDR3 length: 13 amino acids.

V and J are TRBV7-2 and TRBJ2-7; 7 bases fit TRBD1. The germline gives CDR1 SGHTA, CDR2 FQGNSA. V shed 8 bases and J 0 bases; nucleotides not matched to a gene: 7. This CDR3 has 14 residues. In DNA, the CDR3 is TGTGCCAGCGTAGCCGGGGACAGCTCCTACGAGCAGTACTTC. Translation gives CASVAGDSSYEQYF.

The gene calls are TRBV6-2 or TRBV6-3 and TRBJ1-6; a possible D gene is TRBD1 (5 bases). Germline assignment: CDR1 MNHEY and CDR2 SVGEGT. This CDR3 spans 15 amino acids. V gave up 5 bases and J gave up 7 bases, with 15 bases separating them. Here the CDR3 reads CASSLTTVRNSPLHF. CDR3 coding DNA: TGTGCCAGCAGTCTGACGACAGTCCGAAATTCACCCCTCCACTTT.

The chain links TRBV27 to TRBJ1-2; D is possibly TRBD1 (6 bases). The CDR3 covers 15 residues. Per the germline V gene, CDR1 is MNHEY and CDR2 is SMNVEV (reference sequence). V was clipped by 5 bases and J by 4 bases, with 17 bases between them. CDR3 sequence: CASSPQGGGTYGYTF. The CDR3 DNA is TGTGCCAGCAGTCCCCAGGGAGGGGGTACCTATGGCTACACCTTC.

J is TRBJ1-5 and V is TRBV2, with 10 nucleotides matching TRBD1. Germline V lookup: CDR1 SNHLY, CDR2 FYNNEI. Germline trimming cut 5 bases from V and 5 bases from J; bases unmatched to any gene: 15. The CDR3 spans 18 residues. CDR3 sequence: CASSTDRGRRGLDQPQHF. The DNA for the CDR3 is TGTGCCAGCAGTACCGACAGGGGGCGAAGGGGACTGGATCAGCCCCAGCATTTT.

This clone has more than one count but fewer than ten. The rearrangement links TRBV6-5 to TRBJ2-7; D possibly corresponds to TRBD1 (6 bases). V dropped 6 bases and J dropped 0 bases, with 15 bases sitting between them. Germline-derived CDR1 and CDR2 are MNHEY and SVGAGI. This CDR3 has 15 amino acids. The CDR3 DNA follows: TGTGCCAGCAGGACGCGGACAGCCACCTCCTACGAGCAGTACTTC. Translated, it gives CASRTRTATSYEQYF.

This chain uses TRBV10-1 with TRBJ2-4, with 7 bases aligning to TRBD1. V lost 0 bases, J lost 3 bases, and 2 bases stayed unmatched. Germline-derived CDR1 and CDR2 are WNHNN and SYGVQD (reference sequence). The CDR3 has 15 residues. The CDR3 loop is CASSESNRGKNIQYF. The DNA for the CDR3 is TGCGCCAGCAGTGAGTCGAACAGGGGCAAAAACATTCAGTACTTC.

The chain is built from TRBV28 and TRBJ2-2; possible D gene TRBD1, 5 bases. This CDR3 comprises 16 residues. With 7 bases removed from V and 5 bases from J, the gap between germline ends came to 20 bases. Germline loops: CDR1 MDHEN, CDR2 SYDVKM. In DNA, the CDR3 is TGTGCCAGCAACCAACGTGGGCAGGGCAGGACCGGGGAGCTGTTTTTT. This gives the protein CASNQRGQGRTGELFF.

The chain carries TRBV3-1 (or the pseudogene TRBV3-2) and TRBJ2-5; 11 bases match TRBD2. The CDR3 sequence is 15 residues long. V gave up 3 bases and J gave up 5 bases; unmatched junction bases: 5. CDR1 is LGHDT and CDR2 is YNNKEL in the germline V gene (reference sequence). CDR3 coding DNA: TGTGCCAGCAGCCATAGCGGGGGGGCGCTGGAGACCCAGTACTTC. It yields the protein CASSHSGGALETQYF.

The gene calls are TRBV5-3 and TRBJ2-4, with D possibly TRBD1 on 6 matching bases. TRBV5-3 counts as an open reading frame of uncertain function. The germline V and J ends were trimmed by 4 bases and 4 bases, with 9 bases remaining between them. The CDR3 sequence is 13 residues long. Written as DNA, the CDR3 is TGTGCCAGAAGCGGCCAGGGGAAAAACATTCAGTACTTC. Its protein product is CARSGQGKNIQYF.

V and J are TRBV5-8 and TRBJ1-2; the match to TRBD1 covers 7 bases. Germline V gene lookup returns CDR1 SGHTS and CDR2 YDEGEE. V gave up 1 base and J gave up 9 bases; unmatched junction bases: 6. The CDR3 is made up of 13 amino acids. The CDR3: CASSLTTGSSYTF. The CDR3 DNA follows: TGTGCCAGCAGCTTGACGACAGGGAGTAGCTACACCTTC.

The genes are TRBV7-2 and TRBJ1-6; D is perhaps TRBD1 (5 bases). Trimming pared 2 bases from V and 7 bases from J, leaving 9 bases between. Germline assignment: CDR1 SGHTA and CDR2 FQGNSA. CDR3 length: 14 amino acids. DNA for the CDR3: TGTGCCAGCAGCTTATCAGGGAACAATTCACCCCTCCACTTT. It encodes CASSLSGNNSPLHF.

This chain uses TRBV5-1 with TRBJ1-2, with TRBD1 identical over 8 bases. Germline-derived CDR1 and CDR2 are SGHRS and YFSETQ. The CDR3 consists of 14 residues. The V and J ends lost 4 bases and 7 bases, in that order; junction bases with no gene match: 9. CDR3 residues: CASSLGTGPFGYTF. The CDR3 DNA reads TGCGCCAGCAGCCTTGGGACAGGTCCGTTTGGCTACACCTTC.

This chain links TRBV6-2 or TRBV6-3 with TRBJ1-5; D may be TRBD1 (6 bases). The V end was cut by 6 bases, the J end by 0 bases, with 15 bases between. The germline V gene has CDR1 MNHEY and CDR2 SVGEGT. The CDR3 length is 16 residues. DNA of the CDR3: TGTGCCAGCAGCCTTGGACAGTTCAATAGCAATCAGCCCCAGCATTTT. It is translated as CASSLGQFNSNQPQHF.

This chain uses TRBV12-3 or TRBV12-4 with TRBJ2-1; D remains unclear. With 1 base removed from V and 8 bases from J, the gap between germline ends came to 3 bases. The CDR3 loop spans 11 amino acids. The CDR3 DNA reads TGTGCCAGCAGTTTAGTCGATGAGCAGTTCTTC. This sequence encodes CASSLVDEQFF.

V usage is TRBV12-3 or TRBV12-4 and J usage is TRBJ1-2, with 7 bases identical to TRBD1. The junction had 6 bases not matched to a gene; V was cut back by 3 bases and J by 8 bases. The CDR3 loop spans 13 amino acids. CDR3 nucleotides: TGTGCCAGCAGTTTGACAGGGAGGCGAGGCTACACCTTC. Translation gives CASSLTGRRGYTF.

J is TRBJ2-3 and V is TRBV28, with no clear D. This CDR3 region has 13 residues. V dropped 4 bases and J dropped 0 bases, with 5 bases sitting between them. Germline V gene data show CDR1 as MDHEN and CDR2 as SYDVKM. The CDR3 loop is CASSSKSTDTQYF. The CDR3 DNA reads TGTGCCAGCAGTTCTAAGAGCACAGATACGCAGTATTTT.

This clone was observed once. The chain has TRBV7-8 and TRBJ1-2; 7 bases match TRBD1. From germline, CDR1 is SGHVS and CDR2 FQNEAQ. After removal of 5 bases from V and 4 bases from J, the junction contained 1 base not matched to a gene. The CDR3 runs to 12 residues. CDR3 nucleotides: TGTGCCAGCAGCCGGGACAGCTATGGCTACACCTTC. This gives the protein CASSRDSYGYTF.

This rearrangement joins TRBV11-3 to TRBJ2-1, with TRBD2 matching over 10 bases. V lost 2 bases to trimming and J lost 6 bases; unmatched junction nucleotides: 7. The CDR3 contains 16 residues. From germline, CDR1 is SGHNT and CDR2 YENEEA. The CDR3 reads CASSLLSGGAVNEQFF. Written as DNA, the CDR3 is TGTGCCAGCAGCTTATTGAGCGGGGGGGCAGTCAATGAGCAGTTCTTC.